This record looks at one T cell receptor (beta chain) sequence and its context. Assay used: immunoSEQ multiplex PCR; TCRdb lists only in-frame clones, some missing. The table lists roughly 240,000 clones, around nine tenths of them singletons. Germline V gives CDR1 SGHAT, CDR2 FQNNGV. Trimming cost V 4 bases and J 10 bases, with 11 bases left between them. The CDR3 loop spans 12 amino acids. These data come from a study of blood T cell repertoires in COVID-19. This TCR came from an older woman who had recovered from COVID-19. The genes are TRBV11-2 and TRBJ2-1; D not resolved. The sequencing input was peripheral blood. The CDR3 reads CASSWSPREQFF. DNA of the CDR3: TGTGCCAGCAGCTGGTCCCCACGGGAGCAGTTCTTC.